Below are 20 T cell receptor beta chains sequenced from a single sample in a study of beta chain features in type 1 diabetes. Antigen specificity for these receptors is unknown. Expressed TCRB transcripts were sequenced because the isolated RNA had all been reverse transcribed beforehand. Profiled with immunoSEQ multiplex PCR; TCRdb holds only in-frame clones, not every one. The sample has some 270,000 clones, approximately 10% seen once. Overall study findings and caveats: Researchers report that Type 1 diabetes patients had moderately but significantly shorter TCRB CDR3s across all four CD4+ subsets.

The specimen sequenced was naive CD4+ T cells from blood. These receptors were obtained from a man aged 30 to 45 with type 1 diabetes.

This clone has a handful of counts. The chain links TRBV14 to TRBJ2-7; 8 bases line up with TRBD1. Trimming took 0 bases from V and 5 from J; bases not matched to a gene: 3. There are 14 residues in the CDR3. The germline gives CDR1 SGHDN, CDR2 FVKESK. CDR3 nucleotides: TGTGCCAGCAGCCAAGAGCAGGGGGCCGACGAGCAGTACTTC. Amino acid sequence: CASSQEQGADEQYF.

V and J are TRBV19 and TRBJ1-2; D remains unclear. This CDR3 contains 13 residues. Trimming removed 5 bases at V and 7 bases at J, with 14 bases between. CDR1 and CDR2 from the germline V gene are LNHDA and SQIVND (reference sequence). CDR3 DNA: TGTGCCAGTAGTCCCGACTCTGGAGCTGGCTACACCTTC. This translates into CASSPDSGAGYTF.

In its sample, this clone was seen a few times. This rearrangement joins TRBV10-3 to TRBJ2-3, with 8 bases lining up with TRBD2. V lost 2 bases to trimming and J lost 2 bases; unmatched junction nucleotides: 3. Per germline, CDR1 ENHRY and CDR2 SYGVKD. The CDR3 sequence is 15 residues long. Written as DNA, the CDR3 is TGTGCCATCAGTGAGGGGACTAGGGACACAGATACGCAGTATTTT. Encoded protein: CAISEGTRDTDTQYF.

The rearrangement uses TRBV28 and TRBJ2-1; 14 bases map to TRBD2. The CDR3 runs 18 residues. V lost 2 bases, J lost 1 base, and 4 bases stayed unmatched. CDR1 and CDR2 (germline): MDHEN, SYDVKM. The CDR3 loop reads CASSLVTSGGASYNEQFF. As DNA, the CDR3 is TGTGCCAGCAGTTTAGTGACTAGCGGGGGGGCGTCCTACAATGAGCAGTTCTTC.

The V gene is TRBV7-2, the J gene TRBJ2-3, with D maybe TRBD1 (6 bases). V was trimmed by 2 bases and J by 5 bases, leaving 14 bases between them. Germline CDR1 is SGHTA and CDR2 is FQGNSA. The CDR3 length is 15 residues. CDR3 sequence reads: CASSLLGARGDTQYF. CDR3 in DNA: TGTGCCAGCAGCTTACTGGGGGCGCGAGGAGATACGCAGTATTTT.

The rearrangement links TRBV6-1 to TRBJ2-5, with D possibly being TRBD2 (5 bases). Trimming pared 4 bases from V and 4 bases from J, leaving 10 bases between. The CDR3 runs to 13 residues. Germline CDR1 MNHNS, CDR2 SASEGT. The CDR3, as DNA: TGTGCCAGCAGTGGAGGGATCGCAGAGACCCAGTACTTC. Translated: CASSGGIAETQYF.

The V gene is TRBV7-2, the J gene TRBJ2-1; unclear D gene. CDR3 length: 15 residues. Trimming left V 2 bases short and J 0 bases short, with 8 bases between. Germline CDR1 and CDR2: SGHTA and FQGNSA. CDR3 DNA sequence: TGTGCCAGCAGCTTAAGCAGCGACTCCTACAATGAGCAGTTCTTC. Translation gives CASSLSSDSYNEQFF.

This clone appeared a few times. The chain joins TRBV2 to TRBJ1-2; tentatively, D is TRBD1 (6 bases). Germline CDR1 is SNHLY and CDR2 is FYNNEI. The CDR3 extends over 13 amino acids. The CDR3 region has the DNA TGTGCGAACCGGGACAAGCCCCCCTATGGCTACACCTTC. This translates into CANRDKPPYGYTF.

V and J are TRBV5-1 and TRBJ2-5; TRBD2 agrees at 11 bases. Unmatched junction bases numbered 7, after V lost 1 base and J lost 5 bases. The CDR3 covers 16 residues. CDR1 SGHRS and CDR2 YFSETQ come from the germline V gene. CDR3 coding DNA: TGCGCCAGCAGCTTGAGGGCTAGCGGGGGGATGGAGACCCAGTACTTC. Its protein product is CASSLRASGGMETQYF.

This clone was seen a few times. The chain recombines TRBV4-1 with TRBJ2-5, with TRBD2 identical over 7 bases. The better agreement between TRBJ2-7 and the DNA end casts doubt on the J call. The CDR3 runs to 15 residues. The germline V gene encodes CDR1 MGHRA and CDR2 YSYEKL. CDR3 sequence (DNA): TGCGCCAGCAGCCAGTCTCCTAGCGGCCTCTACGAGCAGTACTTC. Protein: CASSQSPSGLYEQYF.

The J gene is TRBJ1-1, the V gene TRBV5-1; possibly TRBD1 for D (6 bases). In germline, CDR1 is SGHRS, CDR2 YFSETQ. The CDR3 is 13 amino acids. V shed 4 bases and J shed 4 bases, with 11 bases lying between them. The CDR3 region has the DNA TGCGCCAGCAGCGTGGGGACAACCACTGAAGCTTTCTTT. The encoded protein is CASSVGTTTEAFF.

The chain recombines TRBV25-1 with TRBJ2-5; D is perhaps TRBD2 (6 bases). V shed 3 bases and J shed 4 bases, with 9 bases lying between them. Germline CDR1 reads MGHDK; CDR2 reads SYGVNS. The CDR3 is made up of 13 amino acids. The CDR3 sequence is CASSDRGRETQYF. CDR3 nucleotide sequence: TGTGCCAGCAGTGATCGGGGGAGAGAGACCCAGTACTTC.

The chain is built from TRBV7-9 and TRBJ1-6; D is ambiguous. This CDR3 region has 14 residues. The V and J ends lost 2 bases and 8 bases respectively, with 10 bases between them. Per germline, CDR1 SEHNR and CDR2 FQNEAQ (reference sequence). The CDR3 protein is CASSLRGRDSPLHF. CDR3 DNA: TGTGCCAGCAGCTTACGGGGAAGGGATTCACCCCTCCACTTT.

The chain joins TRBV7-2 to TRBJ1-2; 7 positions match TRBD1. The CDR3 is 15 residues long. CDR1 SGHTA and CDR2 FQGNSA come from the germline V gene. The junction had 8 bases not matched to a gene; V was cut back by 3 bases and J by 4 bases. This CDR3 is CASSFYTGTAYGYTF. The DNA of the CDR3 is TGTGCCAGCAGCTTCTATACCGGGACAGCCTATGGCTACACCTTC. Full variable domain (missing parts from reference TRBV7-2 and TRBJ1-2): GAGVSQSPSNKVTEKGKDVELRCDPISGHTALYWYRQSLGQGLEFLIYFQGNSAPDKSGLPSDRFSAERTGGSVSTLTIQRTQQEDSAVYLCASSFYTGTAYGYTFGSGTRLTVV.

This clone was seen a handful of times. This chain connects TRBV10-3 to TRBJ2-7; D may match TRBD1 or TRBD2 (6 bases each). The CDR3 totals 14 residues. From germline, CDR1 is ENHRY and CDR2 SYGVKD. Deletions cut 6 bases from V and 2 bases from J, with 14 bases between. In DNA form, the CDR3 reads TGTGCCATCAGAGAGACAGGCGGGACCTACGAGCAGTACTTC. Protein sequence: CAIRETGGTYEQYF.

This clone was recorded a few times. This chain links TRBV19 with TRBJ2-7, with 7 bases lining up with TRBD2. Germline CDR1 reads LNHDA; CDR2 reads SQIVND (reference sequence). V lost 3 bases, J lost 4 bases, and 3 bases stayed unmatched. This CDR3 has 13 residues. The CDR3 bases are TGTGCCAGTAGTATGCGGCGGGGGTACGAGCAGTACTTC. This encodes CASSMRRGYEQYF.

This clone was counted a single time. The J gene is TRBJ2-3, the V gene TRBV5-5; D gene ambiguous. CDR1 and CDR2 (germline): SGHKS, YYEKEE (reference sequence). The length of the CDR3 is 14 residues. V was pared by 1 base and J by 2 bases, with 8 bases between. The CDR3 region has the DNA TGTGCCAGCAGCTTGAGAGACTTCACAGATACGCAGTATTTT. This codes for CASSLRDFTDTQYF.

The chain is built from TRBV11-2 and TRBJ2-2; possibly TRBD2 for D (6 bases). Looked up from germline, CDR1 is SGHAT and CDR2 is FQNNGV. This CDR3 contains 14 residues. V lost 5 bases and J lost 7, with 14 bases in between. The CDR3 DNA follows: TGTGCCAGCAGCCCGGGACTCCTCGGCGGGGAGCTGTTTTTT. Residues: CASSPGLLGGELFF. The variable domain in full, with the rest retrieved from reference TRBV11-2 and TRBJ2-2, is EAGVAQSPRYKIIEKRQSVAFWCNPISGHATLYWYQQILGQGPKLLIQFQNNGVVDDSQLPKDRFSAERLKGVDSTLKIQPAKLEDSAVYLCASSPGLLGGELFFGEGSRLTVL.

The chain employs TRBV7-3 and TRBJ2-1, with 15 bases fitting TRBD2. J was trimmed by 0 bases and V by 3 bases; bases with no gene match: 9. Germline CDR1 reads SGHTA; CDR2 reads FQGTGA. The CDR3 contains 20 residues. The CDR3 loop reads CASSFLGLAGGPSSYNEQFF. For the CDR3, the DNA is TGTGCCAGCAGCTTTCTGGGACTAGCGGGGGGCCCTAGCTCCTACAATGAGCAGTTCTTC.

The chain has TRBV11-2 and TRBJ2-3; TRBD2 matches 7 bases. This CDR3 spans 15 amino acids. The germline CDR1 and CDR2 sequences are SGHAT and FQNNGV. J lost 5 bases, V lost 3 bases, and 8 bases had no gene match. CDR3 sequence (DNA): TGTGCCAGCAGCTTCGGCGGGGGACTGCGAGATACGCAGTATTTT. Its translation: CASSFGGGLRDTQYF. The whole variable domain, remainder taken from reference TRBV11-2 and TRBJ2-3, is EAGVAQSPRYKIIEKRQSVAFWCNPISGHATLYWYQQILGQGPKLLIQFQNNGVVDDSQLPKDRFSAERLKGVDSTLKIQPAKLEDSAVYLCASSFGGGLRDTQYFGPGTRLTVL.